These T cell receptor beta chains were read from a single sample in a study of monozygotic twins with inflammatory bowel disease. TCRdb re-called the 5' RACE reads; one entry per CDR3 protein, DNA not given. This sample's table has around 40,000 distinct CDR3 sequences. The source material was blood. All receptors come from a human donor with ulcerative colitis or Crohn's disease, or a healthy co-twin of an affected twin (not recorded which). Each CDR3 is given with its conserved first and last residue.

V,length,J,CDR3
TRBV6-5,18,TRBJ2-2,CASSYRAGSETNTGELFF
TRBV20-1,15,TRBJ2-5,CSAQDSEGIKETQYF
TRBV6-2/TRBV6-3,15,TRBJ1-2,CASRRSGGLNYGYTF
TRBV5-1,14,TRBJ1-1,CASSLAGMNTEAFF
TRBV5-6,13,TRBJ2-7,CASSPQGFHEQYF
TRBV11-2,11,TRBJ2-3,CASSLSYTQYF
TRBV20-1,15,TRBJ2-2,CSARAGRENLGELFF
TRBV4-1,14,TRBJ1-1,CASSQDPLNTEAFF
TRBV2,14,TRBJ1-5,CASSEANSNQPQHF
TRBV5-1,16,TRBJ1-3,CASSLMGAGISNTIYF
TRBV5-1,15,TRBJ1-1,CASSPGDRVNTEAFF
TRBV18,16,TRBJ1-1,CASSPFSPGMNTEAFF
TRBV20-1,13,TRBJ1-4,CSASTGGAEKLFF
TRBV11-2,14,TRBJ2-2,CASSLDPGTGELFF
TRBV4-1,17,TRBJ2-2,CASSRRAGRANTGELFF
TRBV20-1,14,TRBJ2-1,CSARRAGLYNEQFF
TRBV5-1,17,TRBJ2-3,CASSSFPGGAGTDTQYF
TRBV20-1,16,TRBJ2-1,CSAREGLAASYNEQFF
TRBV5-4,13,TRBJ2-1,CASSPPRGNEQFF
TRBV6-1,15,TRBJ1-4,CASKKGEGVNEKLFF
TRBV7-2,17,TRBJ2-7,CASSLVAGGVPRHEQYF
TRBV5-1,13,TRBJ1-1,CASSAGLGSEAFF
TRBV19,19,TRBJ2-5,CASGEALGTSGRYQETQYF
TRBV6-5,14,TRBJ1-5,CASTTGQGNQPQHF
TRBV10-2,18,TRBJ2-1,CASRAPLDSGVGYNEQFF
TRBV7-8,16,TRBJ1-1,CASSPNSGGTITEAFF
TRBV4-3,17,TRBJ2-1,CASSHMTSGGRRGEQFF
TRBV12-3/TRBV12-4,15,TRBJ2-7,CASSFIAGGTYEQYF
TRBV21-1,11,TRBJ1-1,CATPDPTEAFF
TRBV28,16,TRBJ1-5,CASSLLPGFSNQPQHF
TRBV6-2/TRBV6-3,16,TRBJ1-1,CASSPSGGGSGRPAFF
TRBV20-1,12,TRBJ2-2,CSATQWAGELFF
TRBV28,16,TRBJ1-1,CASSLAVTALNTEAFF
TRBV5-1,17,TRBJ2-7,CASSPGTGKYGDYEQYF
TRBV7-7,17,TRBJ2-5,CASSLGRRDRGAETQYF
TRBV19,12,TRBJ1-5,CASGRVNQPQHF